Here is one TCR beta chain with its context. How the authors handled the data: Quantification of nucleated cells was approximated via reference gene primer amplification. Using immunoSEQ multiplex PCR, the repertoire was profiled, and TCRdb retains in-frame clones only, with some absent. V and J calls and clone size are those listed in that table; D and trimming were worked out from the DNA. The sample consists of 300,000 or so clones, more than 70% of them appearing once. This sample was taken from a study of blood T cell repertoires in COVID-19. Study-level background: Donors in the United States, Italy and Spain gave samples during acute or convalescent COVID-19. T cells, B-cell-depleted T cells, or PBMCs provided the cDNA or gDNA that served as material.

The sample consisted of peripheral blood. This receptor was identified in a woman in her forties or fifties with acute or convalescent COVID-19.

In DNA, the CDR3 is TGTGCCATCAGCAAAGCAGGGTCCACTGAAGCTTTCTTT. Translation: CAISKAGSTEAFF. The V and J genes are TRBV10-3 and TRBJ1-1, with a tentative D call TRBD1 (5 bases). Trimming took 6 bases from V and 4 from J, leaving 12 bases between them. This CDR3 contains 13 residues. Germline lookup yields CDR1 ENHRY and CDR2 SYGVKD.